Listed here are 20 T cell receptor beta chains from one sample, sequenced in a study of shared clonotypes between healthy human individuals. Sequencing used immunoSEQ multiplex PCR; TCRdb keeps in-frame clones, though not all of them. This table has under 650,000 clones, about 95% appearing once. The sequencing sample was made of naive CD4+ T cells sorted from blood. Subset specified: CD45RA+ positively selected. These receptors all stem from a woman aged 25-40 years in good health.

The chain couples TRBV15 to TRBJ1-1; D uncertain. CDR1 and CDR2 from the germline V gene are LNHNV and YYDKDF (reference sequence). The CDR3 totals 15 residues. Deletions cut 3 bases from V and 0 bases from J, with 11 bases between. The CDR3 sequence: CATSSPGSLNTEAFF. CDR3 bases: TGTGCCACCAGCAGTCCCGGGTCACTGAACACTGAAGCTTTCTTT.

The CDR3 here is CASSPTLSGADYGYTF. CDR3 nucleotides: TGTGCCAGCAGTCCTACCCTGTCCGGGGCAGACTATGGCTACACCTTC. The chain uses TRBV28 and TRBJ1-2, with D perhaps TRBD1 (5 bases). Trimming removed 5 bases from V and 3 bases from J, with 19 bases in between. CDR3 length: 16 amino acids. Germline CDR1 MDHEN, CDR2 SYDVKM.

This chain connects TRBV7-8 to TRBJ2-2; 12 bases fit TRBD2. J lost 5 bases, V lost 1 base, and 11 bases had no gene match. CDR1 and CDR2 (germline): SGHVS, FQNEAQ. This CDR3 spans 19 amino acids. The CDR3 protein is CASSLERASGRAKTGELFF. CDR3 DNA: TGTGCCAGCAGCTTAGAACGGGCTAGCGGGAGGGCCAAGACCGGGGAGCTGTTTTTT.

CDR3 nucleotides: TGTGCCAGCAGCTTAGGAGGAGCCACCGGGGAGCTGTTTTTT. Its protein is CASSLGGATGELFF. This chain joins TRBV7-6 and TRBJ2-2; D is unresolved. Per the germline V gene, CDR1 is SGHVS and CDR2 is FNYEAQ. This CDR3 contains 14 residues. V lost 1 base and J 4 bases, leaving 7 bases between the germline ends.

Only one count was recorded for this clone. The chain is built from TRBV27 and TRBJ2-7; 10 positions match TRBD2. This CDR3 has 14 residues. In germline, CDR1 is MNHEY, CDR2 SMNVEV (reference sequence). V was pared by 4 bases and J by 3 bases, with 3 bases of the junction left unmatched. Written as DNA, the CDR3 is TGTGCCAGCAGTTCAGCGGGAGGGTACTACGAGCAGTACTTC. Its protein product is CASSSAGGYYEQYF.

This sequence joins TRBV5-1 and TRBJ2-3; TRBD2 might be the D (6 bases). Germline loops: CDR1 SGHRS, CDR2 YFSETQ. This CDR3 has 14 residues. Trimming stripped 4 bases from V and 5 bases from J, with 14 bases between. The CDR3 sequence: CASSLRLDRDTQYF. For the CDR3, the DNA is TGCGCCAGCAGCCTCCGACTAGACCGAGATACGCAGTATTTT. The variable domain in full, completed from reference TRBV5-1 and TRBJ2-3, reads KAGVTQTPRYLIKTRGQQVTLSCSPISGHRSVSWYQQTPGQGLQFLFEYFSETQRNKGNFPGRFSGRQFSNSRSEMNVSTLELGDSALYLCASSLRLDRDTQYFGPGTRLTVL.

The J gene is TRBJ1-1, the V gene TRBV19; 7 nucleotides match TRBD1. CDR3 length: 14 residues. Trimming took 4 bases from V and 4 from J; bases not matched to a gene: 6. Germline CDR1 and CDR2: LNHDA and SQIVND (reference sequence). The chain's CDR3 is CASSRQGIGTEAFF. In DNA form, the CDR3 reads TGTGCCAGTAGTAGACAGGGCATTGGCACTGAAGCTTTCTTT.

The rearrangement links TRBV19 to TRBJ1-1; D may be TRBD1 (5 bases). Germline lookup yields CDR1 LNHDA and CDR2 SQIVND (reference sequence). Trimming took 6 bases from V and 5 from J, leaving 16 bases between them. The length of the CDR3 is 14 residues. The CDR3 region has the DNA TGTGCCAGTAGGAACGGGGGGGGAGGTACTGAAGCTTTCTTT. It specifies CASRNGGGGTEAFF.

CDR3 protein: CASSVGGVGETQYF. CDR3 DNA sequence: TGTGCCAGCAGTGTCGGGGGAGTTGGGGAGACCCAGTACTTC. The V and J genes are TRBV2 and TRBJ2-5, with D perhaps TRBD2 (6 bases). The length of the CDR3 is 14 residues. From germline, CDR1 is SNHLY and CDR2 FYNNEI. V shed 4 bases and J shed 5 bases, with 14 bases lying between them.

This rearrangement joins TRBV4-1 to TRBJ2-3; 11 nucleotides agree with TRBD1. This CDR3 comprises 17 residues. CDR1 MGHRA and CDR2 YSYEKL come from the germline V gene. Germline trimming cut 3 bases from V and 3 bases from J; bases unmatched to any gene: 8. The CDR3 bases are TGCGCCAGCAGCCAGGCAGGGACAGGGGGTAGAACAGATACGCAGTATTTT. Its translation is CASSQAGTGGRTDTQYF.

This clone occurred once. The chain carries TRBV4-1 and TRBJ2-6; weak D call: TRBD1 (6 bases). This CDR3 has 18 amino acids. V was shortened by 3 bases and J by 1 base, with 16 bases between the two germline ends. Per the germline V gene, CDR1 is MGHRA and CDR2 is YSYEKL. CDR3: CASSQDGRGQSGANVLTF. The CDR3 coding sequence is TGCGCCAGCAGCCAGGACGGCAGGGGTCAATCTGGGGCCAACGTCCTGACTTTC.

The chain couples TRBV18 to TRBJ2-7, with no clear D. This CDR3 spans 14 amino acids. Germline V gene lookup returns CDR1 KGHSH and CDR2 LQKENI. V lost 0 bases, J lost 2 bases, and 8 bases lay in between. CDR3 sequence (DNA): TGTGCCAGCTCACCACCCCGCTGGACCTACGAGCAGTACTTC. It codes for CASSPPRWTYEQYF.

V and J are TRBV28 and TRBJ2-5; the D gene is possibly TRBD1 (6 bases). V was shortened by 8 bases and J by 11 bases, with 18 bases between the two germline ends. This CDR3 contains 12 residues. Germline assignment: CDR1 MDHEN and CDR2 SYDVKM. The CDR3 sequence is CASGARGRGQYF. The CDR3 DNA is TGTGCCAGCGGGGCCAGGGGCCGTGGGCAGTACTTC.

The chain employs TRBV7-9 and TRBJ2-1, with TRBD2 identical over 12 bases. This CDR3 region has 19 residues. The junction had 19 bases not matched to a gene; V was cut back by 5 bases and J by 8 bases. Germline CDR1 reads SEHNR; CDR2 reads FQNEAQ (reference sequence). The CDR3 coding sequence is TGTGCCAGCAGCCGACCTGTGACTAGCGGGAGAGGGGGTGGAGATGAGCAGTTCTTC. This translates into CASSRPVTSGRGGGDEQFF.

V is TRBV18 and J is TRBJ2-5; TRBD2 agrees at 9 bases. CDR3 size: 16 residues. V lost 1 base to trimming and J lost 2 bases; unmatched junction nucleotides: 5. Germline V CDR1 and CDR2: KGHSH, LQKENI. The CDR3 sequence is CASSPRASGTQETQYF. The CDR3 bases are TGTGCCAGCTCACCACGGGCTAGCGGGACTCAAGAGACCCAGTACTTC.

The chain links TRBV7-9 to TRBJ2-7, with a tentative D call TRBD2 (6 bases). The V gene's germline CDR1 is SEHNR and CDR2 FQNEAQ (reference sequence). CDR3 size: 17 residues. Deletions cut 5 bases from V and 0 bases from J, with 20 bases between. The CDR3 reads CASSGGWEVRASYEQYF. The CDR3 DNA sequence: TGTGCCAGCAGCGGAGGTTGGGAGGTCAGGGCCTCCTACGAGCAGTACTTC.

The chain carries TRBV15 and TRBJ1-5; D is unclear. V was shortened by 6 bases and J by 0 bases, with 9 bases between the two germline ends. Germline lookup yields CDR1 LNHNV and CDR2 YYDKDF (reference sequence). CDR3 length: 14 amino acids. The CDR3 DNA reads as TGTGCCACCAGAAGGGAGTATAGCAATCAGCCCCAGCATTTT. This encodes CATRREYSNQPQHF.

V gene TRBV5-1 combines with J gene TRBJ2-1, with 8 bases matching TRBD1. Looked up from germline, CDR1 is SGHRS and CDR2 is YFSETQ. The CDR3 extends over 16 amino acids. With 4 bases clipped from V and 5 bases from J, the junction kept 11 bases outside the gene matches. Written as DNA, the CDR3 is TGCGCCAGCAGCAAGAAATCCGGGACAGGAGACAATGAGCAGTTCTTC. The encoded protein is CASSKKSGTGDNEQFF. The full variable domain, with the rest looked up from reference TRBV5-1 and TRBJ2-1, is KAGVTQTPRYLIKTRGQQVTLSCSPISGHRSVSWYQQTPGQGLQFLFEYFSETQRNKGNFPGRFSGRQFSNSRSEMNVSTLELGDSALYLCASSKKSGTGDNEQFFGPGTRLTVL.

This sequence joins TRBV27 and TRBJ2-7; 8 positions agree with TRBD1. The CDR3 has 13 residues. CDR1 is MNHEY, CDR2 SMNVEV, per germline (reference sequence). The ends lost 8 bases at V and 4 bases at J; junction bases unmatched: 7. The CDR3: CASGVDRAYEQYF. In nucleotides, the CDR3 is TGTGCCAGCGGTGTGGACAGGGCTTACGAGCAGTACTTC.

This chain uses TRBV5-4 with TRBJ2-2; D gene unclear. Germline CDR1 is SGHNT and CDR2 is YYREEE (reference sequence). The CDR3 runs to 16 residues. V was cut by 0 bases and J by 0 bases, with 9 bases left in between. The CDR3 reads CASSLEHQTNTGELFF. In DNA form, the CDR3 reads TGTGCCAGCAGCTTGGAACACCAAACGAACACCGGGGAGCTGTTTTTT.